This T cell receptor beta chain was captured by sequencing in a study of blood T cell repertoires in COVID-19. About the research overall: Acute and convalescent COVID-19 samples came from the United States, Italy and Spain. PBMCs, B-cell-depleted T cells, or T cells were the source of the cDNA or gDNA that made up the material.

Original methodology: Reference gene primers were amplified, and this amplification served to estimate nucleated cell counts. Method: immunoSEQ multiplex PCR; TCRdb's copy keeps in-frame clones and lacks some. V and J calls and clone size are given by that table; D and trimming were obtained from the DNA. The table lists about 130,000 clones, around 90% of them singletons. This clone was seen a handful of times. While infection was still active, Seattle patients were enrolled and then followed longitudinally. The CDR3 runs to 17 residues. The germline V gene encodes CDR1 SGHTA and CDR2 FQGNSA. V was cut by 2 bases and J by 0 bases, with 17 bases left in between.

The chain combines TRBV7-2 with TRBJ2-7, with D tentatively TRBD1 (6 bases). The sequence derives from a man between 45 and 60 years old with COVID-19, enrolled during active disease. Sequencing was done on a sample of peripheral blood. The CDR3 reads CASSLPLTGTISYEQYF. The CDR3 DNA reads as TGTGCCAGCAGCTTACCCCTAACCGGGACAATCTCCTACGAGCAGTACTTC.